The entry below describes one T cell receptor beta chain. The assay was immunoSEQ multiplex PCR, and TCRdb's table has in-frame clones only and misses some. The repertoire holds about 140,000 clones, with 90% to 95% as singletons. The V and J ends lost 1 base and 0 bases respectively, with 9 bases between them. CDR1 and CDR2 (germline): SEHNR, FQNEAQ (reference sequence). The CDR3 is made up of 15 amino acids. This record belongs to a study of control samples from healthy donors and cancer patients. The receptor's source is a man aged 35 to 55 in good health. V gene TRBV7-9 combines with J gene TRBJ1-2; D not resolved. Sequenced input: blood. The CDR3 DNA reads as TGTGCCAGCAGCTTAGTCACTTCTGCTAACTATGGCTACACCTTC. It yields the protein CASSLVTSANYGYTF.